The 27 T cell receptor beta chains listed next were all sequenced from one sample in a study of cytomegalovirus exposure and HLA in healthy donors. 60 Vbeta and 13 Jbeta primers were used in PCR. Profiled with immunoSEQ multiplex PCR; TCRdb holds only in-frame clones, not every one. The data contain about 43,000 clones, approximately 60% of them singletons. Sequencing was performed on PBMCs. The receptors here all came from a human donor in good health.

CDR3 in DNA: TGTGCCAGCAGCCAACTAGGAAGCAATCAGCCCCAGCATTTT. It yields the protein CASSQLGSNQPQHF. The chain joins TRBV14 to TRBJ1-5; D not certain. Trimming stripped 2 bases from V and 1 base from J, with 6 bases between. This CDR3 comprises 14 residues. CDR1 SGHDN and CDR2 FVKESK come from the germline V gene.

This clone showed up just a few times. The CDR3 loop reads CATSRDKQTLHGYTF. As DNA, the CDR3 is TGTGCCACCAGCAGAGATAAACAGACCCTCCATGGCTACACCTTC. The chain combines TRBV15 with TRBJ1-2; D uncertain. The CDR3 is 15 amino acids. The germline V gene encodes CDR1 LNHNV and CDR2 YYDKDF (reference sequence). Trimming stripped 0 bases from V and 6 bases from J, with 14 bases between.

V gene TRBV30 combines with J gene TRBJ2-1; possible D gene TRBD2, 5 bases. The V and J ends lost 3 bases and 0 bases respectively, with 9 bases between them. Germline CDR1 GTSNPN, CDR2 SVGIG (reference sequence). The CDR3 has 14 amino acids. This chain's CDR3 is CAWRKRGSYNEQFF. In DNA form, the CDR3 reads TGTGCCTGGAGGAAACGGGGCTCCTACAATGAGCAGTTCTTC.

This clone was detected a few times. This chain connects TRBV7-2 to TRBJ1-2; TRBD1 matches 8 bases. The V and J ends lost 1 base and 7 bases, in that order; junction bases with no gene match: 8. Germline assignment: CDR1 SGHTA and CDR2 FQGNSA. The CDR3 totals 15 residues. CDR3 in DNA: TGTGCCAGCAGCTTAGTAGGGCAGGGGGCAAGTGGCTACACCTTC. Amino acids: CASSLVGQGASGYTF.

The chain employs TRBV27 and TRBJ2-7; D remains unclear. Looked up from germline, CDR1 is MNHEY and CDR2 is SMNVEV (reference sequence). The CDR3 has 12 amino acids. V shed 3 bases and J shed 5 bases, with 8 bases lying between them. CDR3 bases: TGTGCCAGCAGTTTTAATTCTCACGAGCAGTACTTC. Encoded protein: CASSFNSHEQYF.

Concerning this clone itself: Germline is not matched at one junction end, which may reflect a read error. This chain joins TRBV18 and TRBJ2-7; TRBD1 might be the D (6 bases). Germline V gene lookup returns CDR1 KGHSH and CDR2 LQKENI. The CDR3 covers 14 residues. The CDR3 loop reads CASSPQGVSYEQYF. The CDR3 nucleotides are TGTGCCAGCTCCCCACAGGGAGTTTCCTACGAGCAGTACTTC.

The chain joins TRBV19 to TRBJ1-4; the D gene is possibly TRBD1 (5 bases). CDR1 and CDR2 (germline): LNHDA, SQIVND (reference sequence). This CDR3 is built from 16 residues. V was clipped by 8 bases and J by 5 bases, with 21 bases between them. The CDR3 DNA reads as TGTGCCAGTCGACATTACGGGGGGACCGAGAATGAAAAACTGTTTTTT. Its translation is CASRHYGGTENEKLFF. Full variable domain (outside the CDR3, taken from reference TRBV19 and TRBJ1-4): DGGITQSPKYLFRKEGQNVTLSCEQNLNHDAMYWYRQDPGQGLRLIYYSQIVNDFQKGDIAEGYSVSREKKESFPLTVTSAQKNPTAFYLCASRHYGGTENEKLFFGSGTQLSVL.

This clone was picked up a small number of times. The chain links TRBV6-5 to TRBJ2-3, with D unresolved. The V gene's germline CDR1 is MNHEY and CDR2 SVGAGI. Trimming shortened V by 0 bases and J by 2 bases, and 3 bases separated the two germline ends. CDR3 length: 13 residues. For the CDR3, the DNA is TGTGCCAGCAGTTACTCTAACACAGATACGCAGTATTTT. It translates to CASSYSNTDTQYF.

The chain combines TRBV29-1 with TRBJ2-3, with a weak D call TRBD1 (5 bases). Germline-derived CDR1 and CDR2 are SQVTM and ANQGSEA. This CDR3 has 13 residues. The V end was cut by 6 bases, the J end by 0 bases, with 10 bases between. The CDR3 region is CSVATDSTDTQYF. DNA for the CDR3: TGCAGCGTAGCGACAGACAGCACAGATACGCAGTATTTT.

The chain recombines TRBV5-1 with TRBJ2-7; D might be TRBD1 (6 bases). The CDR3 length is 14 residues. The V gene lost 4 bases and the J gene lost 4 bases, with 15 bases spanning the gap. Germline V gene data show CDR1 as SGHRS and CDR2 as YFSETQ. This CDR3 reads CASSQAGAGYEQYF. The CDR3 DNA reads as TGCGCCAGCAGCCAAGCAGGGGCCGGGTACGAGCAGTACTTC.

The J gene is TRBJ2-2, the V gene TRBV7-6, with 8 bases lining up with TRBD1. In germline, CDR1 is SGHVS, CDR2 FNYEAQ. The CDR3 contains 17 residues. The V segment lost 5 bases and the J segment 4 bases; nucleotides outside the gene matches: 12. The CDR3 region is CASSPMGRGLITGELFF. For the CDR3, the DNA is TGTGCCAGCAGCCCCATGGGCAGGGGGCTTATCACCGGGGAGCTGTTTTTT.

DNA for the CDR3: TGTGCCAGTAGTATATCGAGGACCGGGGAGCTGTTTTTT. Residues: CASSISRTGELFF. The V gene is TRBV19, the J gene TRBJ2-2, with D uncertain. Between the trimmed V and J ends, which lost 2 bases and 5 bases, there was a span of 6 bases. Germline V gives CDR1 LNHDA, CDR2 SQIVND (reference sequence). CDR3 length: 13 amino acids.

V and J are TRBV5-4 and TRBJ1-4, with TRBD1 identical over 9 bases. With V trimmed by 4 bases and J by 2 bases, 12 bases remained unmatched. This CDR3 has 18 amino acids. Germline-derived CDR1 and CDR2 are SGHNT and YYREEE (reference sequence). CDR3 DNA: TGTGCCAGCAGCCCTTACCCACAGGGGGCTGGTACTAATGAAAAACTGTTTTTT. Protein product: CASSPYPQGAGTNEKLFF.

The gene calls are TRBV9 and TRBJ1-6; the D gene is possibly TRBD1 (6 bases). Germline CDR1 is SGDLS and CDR2 is YYNGEE. CDR3 length: 15 amino acids. V dropped 3 bases and J dropped 10 bases, with 17 bases sitting between them. CDR3 bases: TGTGCCAGCAGCGAGACACAGGGAGGGGGATCACCCCTCCACTTT. Translating gives CASSETQGGGSPLHF.

A few counts support this clone. The genes are TRBV10-3 and TRBJ1-1; D may be TRBD1 (5 bases). The CDR3 has 14 residues. Germline CDR1 is ENHRY and CDR2 is SYGVKD. Trimming took off 5 bases at V and 1 base at J, with 11 bases between the two ends. CDR3 residues: CAISSQQGNTEAFF. The CDR3 DNA reads as TGTGCCATCAGTTCCCAGCAGGGGAACACTGAAGCTTTCTTT.

The sample holds a few counts of this clone. The V and J genes are TRBV19 and TRBJ1-5; the D is unclear. Per the germline V gene, CDR1 is LNHDA and CDR2 is SQIVND (reference sequence). The CDR3 runs to 14 residues. V lost 7 bases and J 1 base, leaving 11 bases between the germline ends. For the CDR3, the DNA is TGTGCCAGTAAACTTCGCTTGAGCAATCAGCCCCAGCATTTT. The encoded protein is CASKLRLSNQPQHF.

This clone was observed a handful of times. This rearrangement joins TRBV7-9 to TRBJ1-2, with 8 bases identical to TRBD1. The length of the CDR3 is 13 residues. Trimming took 10 bases from V and 3 from J; bases not matched to a gene: 7. The germline V gene has CDR1 SEHNR and CDR2 FQNEAQ (reference sequence). The CDR3 sequence is CAIPTGADYGYTF. The CDR3 nucleotides read TGTGCCATACCGACAGGGGCCGACTATGGCTACACCTTC.

This clone was seen a few times. V gene TRBV15 combines with J gene TRBJ2-2; possibly TRBD1 for D (5 bases). Germline V gene sequence: CDR1 LNHNV, CDR2 YYDKDF (reference sequence). The CDR3 sequence is 15 residues long. V lost 1 base, J lost 6 bases, and 12 bases lay in between. This chain's CDR3 is CATSRGGANAGELFF. The CDR3 DNA reads as TGTGCCACCAGCAGAGGGGGCGCGAATGCCGGGGAGCTGTTTTTT.

The chain couples TRBV6-5 to TRBJ1-2; TRBD1 might be the D (6 bases). This CDR3 region has 13 residues. The V and J ends lost 6 bases and 4 bases respectively, with 12 bases between them. The V gene's germline CDR1 is MNHEY and CDR2 SVGAGI. In nucleotides, the CDR3 is TGTGCCAGCAGCGGACAGCCGAGCTATGGCTACACCTTC. Amino acids: CASSGQPSYGYTF.

The rearrangement links TRBV29-1 to TRBJ2-3; unclear D gene. This CDR3 region has 12 residues. Germline V gene data show CDR1 as SQVTM and CDR2 as ANQGSEA. Trimming stripped 5 bases from V and 4 bases from J, with 10 bases between. The CDR3 DNA reads as TGCAGCGTTCAATTTCTAGCAGATACGCAGTATTTT. It yields the protein CSVQFLADTQYF.

V usage is TRBV5-1 and J usage is TRBJ2-5; 11 bases fit TRBD2. The trim removed 0 bases at V and 2 bases at J, leaving 3 bases unmatched. The length of the CDR3 is 16 residues. Germline V gene lookup returns CDR1 SGHRS and CDR2 YFSETQ. CDR3 sequence (DNA): TGCGCCAGCAGCTTGGGACTAGCGGGGTTGCAAGAGACCCAGTACTTC. Residues: CASSLGLAGLQETQYF.

The chain couples TRBV5-1 to TRBJ2-3; 14 nucleotides line up with TRBD2. The CDR3 extends over 17 amino acids. With 4 bases clipped from V and 0 bases from J, the junction kept 4 bases outside the gene matches. CDR1 is SGHRS, CDR2 YFSETQ, per germline. The CDR3 DNA reads as TGCGCCAGCAGCGGGACTAGCGGGGGCCGGAGCACAGATACGCAGTATTTT. It yields the protein CASSGTSGGRSTDTQYF.

The gene calls are TRBV6-6 and TRBJ1-6, with D possibly being TRBD1 (5 bases). From germline, CDR1 is MNHNY and CDR2 SVGAGI (reference sequence). V was clipped by 3 bases and J by 6 bases, with 12 bases between them. This CDR3 has 15 amino acids. This chain's CDR3 is CASSYEGRRNSPLHF. Here the CDR3 DNA reads TGTGCCAGCAGTTATGAGGGGAGGCGTAATTCACCCCTCCACTTT.

A single count supports this clone. V and J are TRBV4-1 and TRBJ1-5; possible D gene TRBD1, 6 bases. The V gene lost 0 bases and the J gene lost 6 bases, with 27 bases spanning the gap. In germline, CDR1 is MGHRA, CDR2 YSYEKL. The CDR3 runs to 20 residues. This CDR3 reads CASSQEWEGGFRRKGQPQHF. The CDR3 DNA is TGCGCCAGCAGCCAAGAATGGGAGGGGGGGTTTAGACGAAAGGGTCAGCCCCAGCATTTT.

The chain combines TRBV2 with TRBJ1-4; 8 positions agree with TRBD1. Germline V gene data show CDR1 as SNHLY and CDR2 as FYNNEI. V lost 2 bases, J lost 7 bases, and 9 bases stayed unmatched. The CDR3 length is 16 residues. The CDR3 nucleotides are TGTGCCAGCAGTGAATTTGGTGGACAGGGCGGTGAAAAACTGTTTTTT. This codes for CASSEFGGQGGEKLFF.

This chain joins TRBV28 and TRBJ2-7; 10 nucleotides agree with TRBD1. The J segment lost 2 bases and the V segment lost 5 bases, leaving 3 bases of the junction unmatched. Per the germline V gene, CDR1 is MDHEN and CDR2 is SYDVKM. CDR3 length equals 14 residues. CDR3 bases: TGTGCCAGCAGTGGACAGGGGGGACCCTACGAGCAGTACTTC. This gives the protein CASSGQGGPYEQYF.

This chain links TRBV14 with TRBJ1-5; D uncertain. This CDR3 comprises 17 residues. V shed 5 bases and J shed 0 bases, with 17 bases lying between them. The V gene's germline CDR1 is SGHDN and CDR2 FVKESK. Here the CDR3 reads CASSKPPAETSNQPQHF. The CDR3 nucleotides are TGTGCCAGCAGCAAACCCCCCGCGGAGACTAGCAATCAGCCCCAGCATTTT.